The 21 T cell receptor beta chains reported below all come from one sample, sequenced in a study of response to subunit inactivated influenza vaccine. TCRdb passed the RT-PCR reads through MiXCR, listing each CDR3 protein once. The sample includes 150,000 to 200,000 distinct CDR3 sequences, about 12% seen only once; the top ten take 25% to 30%. The sample was also reused in another study, on T cells expressing NK-cell markers. That study adds: What made the TCR beta cDNA was 5'RACE template switching with UMIs.

The sequences come from CD8+ T cells sorted from PBMCs, collected roughly 12 days after vaccination. The receptor source for this set is a man in his forties or fifties who received an inactivated influenza vaccine.

The chain combines TRBV9 with TRBJ2-1; 8 bases align to TRBD2. Germline-derived CDR1 and CDR2 are SGDLS and YYNGEE. CDR3 size: 16 residues. V lost 0 bases and J lost 5; bases outside the gene matches: 7. CDR3 amino acids: CASSVATGGQDNEQFF. For the CDR3, the DNA is TGTGCCAGCAGCGTAGCTACGGGGGGGCAGGACAATGAGCAGTTCTTC.

This clonotype was seen a few times. The CDR3 DNA reads as TGTGCCAGCAGCTTGACAGGGGTTGGTACCGGGGAGCTGTTTTTT. Translated: CASSLTGVGTGELFF. This chain links TRBV12-3 or TRBV12-4 with TRBJ2-2; 8 bases map to TRBD1. J gave up 5 bases and V 6 bases, and 8 bases lay outside the gene matches. This CDR3 is built from 15 residues.

The chain recombines TRBV28 with TRBJ1-1; no firm D call. Trimming cost V 5 bases and J 1 base, with 8 bases left between them. Germline V gene sequence: CDR1 MDHEN, CDR2 SYDVKM. This CDR3 comprises 13 residues. The CDR3 loop reads CASSPTSNTEAFF. The CDR3 DNA reads as TGTGCCAGCAGTCCCACGTCGAACACTGAAGCTTTCTTT.

This clonotype was seen ten or more times. This CDR3 reads CASSLSHGETQYF. CDR3 DNA sequence: TGTGCCAGCAGCCTTTCGCACGGCGAGACCCAGTACTTC. This rearrangement joins TRBV28 to TRBJ2-5, with D uncertain. V was shortened by 6 bases and J by 5 bases, with 13 bases between the two germline ends. Germline V lookup: CDR1 MDHEN, CDR2 SYDVKM. CDR3 size: 13 residues. The variable domain in full, with the rest retrieved from reference TRBV28 and TRBJ2-5, is DVKVTQSSRYLVKRTGEKVFLECVQDMDHENMFWYRQDPGLGLRLIYFSYDVKMKEKGDIPEGYSVSREKKERFSLILESASTNQTSMYLCASSLSHGETQYFGPGTRLLVL.

This clonotype came up many times. This chain uses TRBV20-1 with TRBJ2-3; D gene ambiguous. Germline-derived CDR1 and CDR2 are DFQATT and SNEGSKA (reference sequence). This CDR3 region has 16 residues. V shed 5 bases and J shed 0 bases, with 18 bases lying between them. The CDR3 region is CSAQDMARPSTDTQYF. The CDR3 DNA sequence: TGCAGTGCTCAAGACATGGCAAGACCTAGCACAGATACGCAGTATTTT.

This sequence joins TRBV20-1 and TRBJ1-2; D unresolved. The germline CDR1 and CDR2 sequences are DFQATT and SNEGSKA (reference sequence). There are 13 residues in the CDR3. V lost 3 bases, J lost 3 bases, and 11 bases lay in between. In nucleotides, the CDR3 is TGCAGTGCTAGTTTCCCGGAGGACTATGGCTACACCTTC. It translates to CSASFPEDYGYTF.

The V call is TRBV2, the J call TRBJ1-5; 8 positions match TRBD1. J lost 6 bases, V lost 4 bases, and 11 bases had no gene match. This CDR3 region has 16 residues. Germline CDR1 and CDR2: SNHLY and FYNNEI. In DNA, the CDR3 is TGTGCCAGCAGTGTCGGGACAGGAGGGGTTGCTCAGCCCCAGCATTTT. It is translated as CASSVGTGGVAQPQHF.

The sample holds a few counts of this clonotype. The V call is TRBV7-9, the J call TRBJ2-3; unclear D gene. V was cut by 2 bases and J by 4 bases, with 19 bases left in between. The CDR3 is made up of 17 amino acids. The germline gives CDR1 SEHNR, CDR2 FQNEAQ (reference sequence). The CDR3 here is CASSLPHLIRGADTQYF. DNA of the CDR3: TGTGCCAGCAGCTTACCACACCTAATCAGAGGCGCAGATACGCAGTATTTT. Combining the CDR3 with reference TRBV7-9 and TRBJ2-3 gives the whole variable domain DTGVSQNPRHKITKRGQNVTFRCDPISEHNRLYWYRQTLGQGPEFLTYFQNEAQLEKSRLLSDRFSAERPKGSFSTLEIQRTEQGDSAMYLCASSLPHLIRGADTQYFGPGTRLTVL.

On this clonotype itself: The conserved final phenylalanine or tryptophan is absent from the CDR3, which likely points to a read error. The DNA is left out, because the CDR3 cannot be placed on it with certainty; the CDR3 is given as TCRdb lists it. This sequence joins TRBV21-1 and TRBJ1-5; TRBD1 is the table's D call and was not checked against the DNA. TRBV21-1 counts as a pseudogene. The CDR3 region is 13 residues in length, termini included. The CDR3 loop reads CASSTLSGQRRWA.

This clonotype was recorded a few times. CDR3 DNA sequence: TGTGCCAGCAGCTTCTGGACAGGGGGTAATGAGCAGTTCTTC. Translating gives CASSFWTGGNEQFF. The chain recombines TRBV7-6 with TRBJ2-1; 10 bases are a match to TRBD1. V lost 3 bases, J lost 7 bases, and 3 bases stayed unmatched. The germline gives CDR1 SGHVS, CDR2 FNYEAQ. The CDR3 spans 14 residues.

This clonotype was found many times. The gene calls are TRBV14 and TRBJ2-7; D not resolved. The CDR3 is 15 amino acids. V lost 1 base and J lost 3, with 13 bases in between. Looked up from germline, CDR1 is SGHDN and CDR2 is FVKESK. CDR3 sequence reads: CASSQVTSRFYEQYF. DNA of the CDR3: TGTGCCAGCAGCCAAGTTACGTCCCGGTTCTACGAGCAGTACTTC.

The chain joins TRBV28 to TRBJ2-7; D unresolved. The CDR3 runs to 13 residues. With 5 bases removed from V and 9 bases from J, the gap between germline ends came to 17 bases. Per the germline V gene, CDR1 is MDHEN and CDR2 is SYDVKM. The CDR3 is CASSPLGVGGQYF. The CDR3 DNA is TGTGCCAGCAGTCCCCTTGGGGTTGGCGGGCAGTACTTC.

On this clonotype: The junction differs from germline at one of its ends, possibly a read error. In DNA form, the CDR3 reads TGCGCCAGCAGCCAACTAGTCTTTGGCGCTAGCACAGATACGCAGTATTTT. Protein product: CASSQLVFGASTDTQYF. The chain is built from TRBV4-2 and TRBJ2-3; tentative D call: TRBD2 (5 bases). CDR1 and CDR2 (germline): LGHNA, YNFKEQ. The CDR3 runs to 17 residues.

This chain connects TRBV5-5 to TRBJ1-6, with D possibly being TRBD1 (5 bases). V lost 4 bases, J lost 7 bases, and 18 bases lay in between. Germline assignment: CDR1 SGHKS and CDR2 YYEKEE (reference sequence). CDR3 size: 16 residues. The CDR3 loop is CASSPVGTDPNSPLHF. The CDR3 nucleotides read TGTGCCAGCAGCCCCGTCGGGACCGATCCGAATTCACCCCTCCACTTT.

This clonotype was recorded at least ten times. This chain uses TRBV4-3 with TRBJ2-3; 10 positions match TRBD2. This CDR3 is 17 amino acids long. CDR1 is LGHNA, CDR2 YSLEER, per germline. The junction had 5 bases not matched to a gene; V was cut back by 0 bases and J by 2 bases. Here the CDR3 reads CASSQETGTSATDTQYF. CDR3 bases: TGCGCCAGCAGCCAAGAGACCGGGACTAGCGCCACAGATACGCAGTATTTT.

There are a few counts of this clonotype. The chain joins TRBV20-1 to TRBJ2-4; D gene unclear. The CDR3 has 15 amino acids. Germline V gene lookup returns CDR1 DFQATT and CDR2 SNEGSKA (reference sequence). Trimming took 2 bases from V and 0 from J, leaving 11 bases between them. CDR3 nucleotide sequence: TGCAGTGCTAGACCAGACCGAGAAGCCAAAAACATTCAGTACTTC. Residues: CSARPDREAKNIQYF.

The chain uses TRBV27 and TRBJ2-1, with a possible D match to TRBD2 (5 bases). V lost 5 bases and J lost 6, with 17 bases in between. The CDR3 sequence is 15 residues long. From germline, CDR1 is MNHEY and CDR2 SMNVEV (reference sequence). CDR3 protein: CASSPLGRMGNEQFF. The DNA of the CDR3 is TGTGCCAGCAGTCCGTTAGGGAGAATGGGCAATGAGCAGTTCTTC.

In this sample, this clonotype turned up many times. The chain employs TRBV27 and TRBJ1-2; D uncertain. The length of the CDR3 is 13 residues. Germline CDR1 and CDR2: MNHEY and SMNVEV (reference sequence). V shed 2 bases and J shed 6 bases, with 10 bases lying between them. CDR3 protein: CASSLTGFDGYTF. The CDR3 region has the DNA TGTGCCAGCAGTTTAACGGGGTTTGATGGCTACACCTTC.

This clonotype has a count of ten or more. The V call is TRBV6-2 or TRBV6-3, the J call TRBJ2-7, with D perhaps matching TRBD2 (6 bases). CDR3 length: 14 amino acids. CDR1 MNHEY and CDR2 SVGEGT come from the germline V gene. Between the trimmed V and J ends, which lost 7 bases and 4 bases, there was a span of 17 bases. The DNA for the CDR3 is TGTGCCAGCACCGAGGCGGGATCAGGGTACGAGCAGTACTTC. It is translated as CASTEAGSGYEQYF.

The J gene is TRBJ2-7, the V gene TRBV6-5; D possibly uses TRBD1 or TRBD2 (5 bases each). The ends were cut back, 5 bases at V and 2 bases at J, with 13 bases in the middle. This CDR3 is 14 amino acids long. Looked up from germline, CDR1 is MNHEY and CDR2 is SVGAGI. The CDR3 DNA follows: TGTGCCAGCAGTAACCGGGACGGAGCCTACGAGCAGTACTTC. The encoded protein is CASSNRDGAYEQYF.

The chain recombines TRBV5-4 with TRBJ2-3; 10 bases align to TRBD2. The CDR3 is made up of 14 amino acids. CDR1 SGHNT and CDR2 YYREEE come from the germline V gene (reference sequence). J gave up 5 bases and V 2 bases, and 2 bases lay outside the gene matches. The chain's CDR3 is CASSFGLAEDTQYF. Here the CDR3 DNA reads TGTGCCAGCAGCTTCGGACTAGCGGAAGATACGCAGTATTTT. Variable domain in full (rest from reference TRBV5-4 and TRBJ2-3): ETGVTQSPTHLIKTRGQQVTLRCSSQSGHNTVSWYQQALGQGPQFIFQYYREEENGRGNFPPRFSGLQFPNYSSELNVNALELDDSALYLCASSFGLAEDTQYFGPGTRLTVL.